This is a list of T cell receptor beta chains from one sample in a study of OX40 agonist ivuxolimab in advanced cancers. Profiling relied on immunoSEQ multiplex PCR, and the TCRdb table lists in-frame clones only, not all of them. The table has 50,000 to 65,000 clones, roughly 82% seen once. Sequencing used CD4+ or CD8+ T cells sorted from blood, obtained in a trial of the OX40 agonist ivuxolimab. These receptors originate from an adult with an advanced solid tumor such as melanoma, head and neck, liver or kidney cancer. The CDR3 runs from the conserved cysteine through the conserved F or W. The D gene is left open where the match is weak. Only part of the rows carry a size: once, few, many, or a class if the clone is expanded.

clone size,V gene,D gene,J gene,CDR3 DNA,CDR3 protein
.,TRBV6-6,TRBD1,TRBJ1-2,TGTGCCAGCAGTTACTTGGACAGGGGAGGGAGTGGCTACACCTTC,CASSYLDRGGSGYTF
.,TRBV4-2,TRBD2,TRBJ2-2,TGTGCCAGCAGCCTAGGAGCGGGGGGGAGCACCGGGGAGCTGTTTTTT,CASSLGAGGSTGELFF
.,TRBV7-2,.,TRBJ2-5,TGTGCCAGCAGCGCGAGGGACGGGGAGATTGGAGAGACCCAGTACTTC,CASSARDGEIGETQYF
few,TRBV5-6,.,TRBJ1-5,TGTGCCAGCAGCTTAACAGGGAGCAATCAGCCCCAGCATTTT,CASSLTGSNQPQHF
.,TRBV5-1,.,TRBJ2-7,TGCGCCAGCGGGGCCCATGACTACGAGCAGTACTTC,CASGAHDYEQYF
.,TRBV19,.,TRBJ1-1,TGTGCCAGTAGTATGGGGGGGGAGTACACTGAAGCTTTCTTT,CASSMGGEYTEAFF
.,TRBV6-6,TRBD2,TRBJ2-5,TGTGCCAGCAGTCCCGGGACTAGCGGGGTTTGGACCCAGTACTTC,CASSPGTSGVWTQYF
.,TRBV7-6,.,TRBJ1-3,TGTGCCAGCTGGGACGAACGCTCTGGAAACACCATATATTTT,CASWDERSGNTIYF
.,TRBV6-1,.,TRBJ1-1,TGTGCCAGCAGTGAGGGGGAGGCCCAAGGGGAAGCTTTCTTT,CASSEGEAQGEAFF
.,TRBV15,.,TRBJ2-2,TGTGCCACCAGCAGAGATCGAAGGGGCGCGACCGGGGAGCTGTTTTTT,CATSRDRRGATGELFF
.,TRBV6-1,.,TRBJ1-4,TGTGCCAGCACCCAGGACACCCCAGGTCGGGAACTGTTTTTT,CASTQDTPGRELFF
.,TRBV7-2,.,TRBJ1-6,TGTGCCAGCAGCTCCAGGGAAGCTTCACCCCTCCACTTT,CASSSREASPLHF
.,TRBV2,TRBD1,TRBJ2-7,TGTGCCAGCGAGGGGGCTAGCCGATCCTACGAGCAGTACTTC,CASEGASRSYEQYF
once,TRBV7-3,TRBD1,TRBJ2-3,TGTGCCAGCAGCTTAAACCCAGGGGGAAGCACAGATACGCAGTATTTT,CASSLNPGGSTDTQYF
once,TRBV10-3,TRBD1,TRBJ1-2,TGTGCCATCAGCCCAACGGGACAGTACCTCTATGGCTACACCTTC,CAISPTGQYLYGYTF
.,TRBV7-2,TRBD1,TRBJ1-2,TGTGCCAGCAGCACTTCCGGGACAGGGGGCTTTGGCTACACCTTC,CASSTSGTGGFGYTF
.,TRBV19,TRBD1,TRBJ1-1,TGTGCCAGTAGTATTGACAGGGGGCGGGCTGAAGCTTTCTTT,CASSIDRGRAEAFF
.,TRBV4-2,.,TRBJ1-2,TGTGCCAGCAGCCAAGAGGGGGTGAGTTCCCTTAACTATGGCTACACCTTC,CASSQEGVSSLNYGYTF
.,TRBV11-2,.,TRBJ1-1,TGTGCCAGCAGCCTCCACAGGAACACTGAAGCTTTCTTT,CASSLHRNTEAFF
.,TRBV6-1,.,TRBJ1-5,TGTGCCAGCAAACCTAGCAATCAGCCCCAGCATTTT,CASKPSNQPQHF
.,TRBV7-8,TRBD1,TRBJ2-1,TGTGCCAGCAGCCCCAGGGGGAGTGGAGTAGAGTTCTTC,CASSPRGSGVEFF
.,TRBV9,.,TRBJ2-1,TGTGCCAGCAGCGTAGTCGCTAGCGAGAACAATGAGCAGTTCTTC,CASSVVASENNEQFF
few,TRBV30,.,TRBJ2-1,TGTGCCTGGGCCGGATTCGAGGACTTCCCCTACAATGAGCAGTTCTTC,CAWAGFEDFPYNEQFF
.,TRBV5-1,TRBD2,TRBJ2-1,TGCGCCAGCAGCTTGGTTGCGGGAGTGTACAATGAGCAGTTCTTC,CASSLVAGVYNEQFF
.,TRBV5-4,.,TRBJ2-2,TGTGCCAGCAGCGGACCCGGAACCGGGGAGCTGTTTTTT,CASSGPGTGELFF
.,TRBV4-3,TRBD2,TRBJ2-5,TGCGCCAGCAGCCAATCCCCCGGGACTAGCACCGAGACCCAGTACTTC,CASSQSPGTSTETQYF
.,TRBV2,TRBD2,TRBJ2-1,TGTGCCAGCAAAGGGCTAGCGGGCTTACAGGGCAGTGAGCAGTTCTTC,CASKGLAGLQGSEQFF
few,TRBV7-3,.,TRBJ2-5,TGTGCCAGCAGTAGCCATCCCTTAGAGACCCAGTACTTC,CASSSHPLETQYF
.,TRBV6-6,.,TRBJ1-2,TGTGCCAGCAGCGATTCAGGGTCTTTCGGCTACACCTTC,CASSDSGSFGYTF